The rows below give T cell receptor beta chains drawn from one sample of a study of response to subunit inactivated influenza vaccine. TCRdb re-derived calls from the RT-PCR reads in MiXCR, one entry per CDR3 protein. The sample records about 520,000 distinct CDR3 sequences, 25% being singletons. The sequences come from CD4+ T cells sorted from PBMCs, collected more than 4 days after vaccination. The receptors shown here come from a man in his fifties who received an inactivated influenza vaccine. CDR3s include the opening cysteine and the closing phenylalanine or tryptophan. Each record gives: J gene, clone size, V gene, D gene, CDR3 DNA, CDR3 protein. D genes are given only for firm matches. A row's size may be missing; if present it is once, few, many or a size class.

TRBJ1-5 | . | TRBV4-3 | . | TGCGCCAGCAGCCAAGTGGTGGGCGGCAATCAGCCCCAGCATTTT | CASSQVVGGNQPQHF
TRBJ2-5 | . | TRBV10-2 | . | TGCGCCAGCAGTGAGTCGGGCAGGGGTGAGACCCAGTACTTC | CASSESGRGETQYF
TRBJ1-1 | . | TRBV12-3/TRBV12-4 | . | TGTGCCAGCCGCGAGGAACCATTAGGAGGCACTGAAGCTTTCTTT | CASREEPLGGTEAFF
TRBJ2-7 | . | TRBV7-9 | TRBD2 | TGTGCCAGCAGCCCACTAGCGGGGAACTACGAGCAGTACTTC | CASSPLAGNYEQYF
TRBJ2-7 | few | TRBV20-1 | . | TGCAGTGCCCCTAGCCAGGGCTCTAGAAACGAGCAGTACTTC | CSAPSQGSRNEQYF
TRBJ2-2 | . | TRBV20-1 | TRBD2 | TGCAGTGCCCGACGGCGGGAGAAACACGGGGAGCTGTTTTTT | CSARRREKHGELFF
TRBJ2-3 | . | TRBV6-1 | . | TGTGCCAGCAGGGCGGGCGAGGGAAGGACGCAGTATTTT | CASRAGEGRTQYF
TRBJ1-5 | . | TRBV30 | . | TGTGCCTGGAGACTAAATAGCAATCAGCCCCAGCATTTT | CAWRLNSNQPQHF
TRBJ1-2 | few | TRBV15 | . | TGTGCCACCAGCAGAGATCAGGACGGATATGGTGGCTACACCTTC | CATSRDQDGYGGYTF
TRBJ2-1 | few | TRBV7-2 | . | TGTGCCAGCAGCTTAGATTTCGGAACAGGGTTCGAGCAGTTCTTC | CASSLDFGTGFEQFF
TRBJ2-7 | . | TRBV25-1 | . | TGTGCCAGCAGTGGGGATGTGAGTTTCGAGCAGTACTTC | CASSGDVSFEQYF
TRBJ2-4 | few | TRBV20-1 | . | TGCAGTGCTAGAGATATTGGCGGGACTAAAAACATTCAGTACTTC | CSARDIGGTKNIQYF
TRBJ2-1 | . | TRBV7-2 | TRBD1 | TGTGCCAGCAGCCCCGACAGGGGGCGCGGAGGTGAGCAGTTCTTC | CASSPDRGRGGEQFF
TRBJ2-1 | few | TRBV10-3 | . | TGTGCCATCAGTGCCGTGGGAGTACCAAATGAGCAGTTCTTC | CAISAVGVPNEQFF
TRBJ2-7 | few | TRBV4-2 | . | TGTGCCAGCAGCCCGGGGACTGAAAACGAGCAGTACTTC | CASSPGTENEQYF
TRBJ1-1 | few | TRBV7-2 | TRBD1 | TGTGCCAGCAGCTTTGACAGGGGAAGAACTGAAGCTTTCTTT | CASSFDRGRTEAFF
TRBJ2-5 | . | TRBV7-2 | TRBD1 | TGTGCCAGCAGCTTAGCGGCCACAGGGGGGCAAGAGACCCAGTACTTC | CASSLAATGGQETQYF
TRBJ2-2 | many | TRBV28 | . | TGTGCCAGCAGTTTTTGGGGGAGACTGAACACCGGGGAGCTGTTTTTT | CASSFWGRLNTGELFF
TRBJ1-5 | . | TRBV7-8 | . | TGTGCCAGCAGTTACGTCGCAGGGGTCGAAAGCTATAGCAATCAGCCCCAGCATTTT | CASSYVAGVESYSNQPQHF
TRBJ2-7 | many | TRBV5-1 | TRBD2 | TGCGCCAGCAGCTCCGGACTAGACGAGCAGTACTTC | CASSSGLDEQYF
TRBJ1-1 | few | TRBV20-1 | . | TGCAGTGCTAGTTTCGGGGGACACATGAACACTGAAGCTTTCTTT | CSASFGGHMNTEAFF
TRBJ2-7 | few | TRBV24-1 | TRBD2 | TGTGCCACCAGTGAAACTAGCGGGAGGGCCTCCGAGCAGTACTTC | CATSETSGRASEQYF
TRBJ1-1 | few | TRBV6-6 | . | TGTGCCAGCAGTAAACAGAACACTGAAGCTTTCTTT | CASSKQNTEAFF
TRBJ2-7 | . | TRBV7-2 | . | TGTGCCAGCAGCTTAGGACAGGGAGGGAACGAGCAGTACTTC | CASSLGQGGNEQYF
TRBJ1-1 | few | TRBV6-4 | . | TGTGCCAGCAAGGACTTCGAGGGCGCTGAAGCTTTCTTT | CASKDFEGAEAFF
TRBJ2-3 | few | TRBV6-2/TRBV6-3 | TRBD2 | TGTGCCAGCAGTCCGACGCTGGGAGTAAGCGGGGACACAGATACGCAGTATTTT | CASSPTLGVSGDTDTQYF
TRBJ2-2 | . | TRBV29-1 | TRBD1 | TGCAGCGTAAGGACAGGGTCGGACACCGGGGAGCTGTTTTTT | CSVRTGSDTGELFF
TRBJ2-7 | few | TRBV5-1 | TRBD1 | TGCGCCAGCAGCTTCGGACAGGCTCACGAGCAGTACTTC | CASSFGQAHEQYF
TRBJ2-3 | . | TRBV2 | . | TGTGCCAGCATAGGGACGGGCACGAATACGCAGTATTTT | CASIGTGTNTQYF
TRBJ2-7 | few | TRBV20-1 | . | TGCAGTGCTAGAGTCTGGGGGTCGAGCTCCTACGAGCAGTACTTC | CSARVWGSSSYEQYF
TRBJ2-7 | few | TRBV20-1 | . | TGCAGTGCTAGAGAACGAACTAGCATTCCCTCCTACGAGCAGTACTTC | CSARERTSIPSYEQYF
TRBJ1-5 | . | TRBV12-3/TRBV12-4 | . | TGTGCCAGCAGTTTAGTCGGGGCCCGACAGCCCCAGCATTTT | CASSLVGARQPQHF
TRBJ2-3 | few | TRBV28 | . | TGTGCCAGCAGTGCTATCTCGGGGTACACAGATACGCAGTATTTT | CASSAISGYTDTQYF
TRBJ2-7 | . | TRBV12-3/TRBV12-4 | . | TGTGCCAGCAGTAGTAACCGGGGTAGACCTACGGAGCAGTACTTC | CASSSNRGRPTEQYF
TRBJ2-7 | . | TRBV3-1 | . | TGTGCCAGCAGCCGGAGTGTGGGAGGTTACGAGCAGTACTTC | CASSRSVGGYEQYF
TRBJ2-3 | . | TRBV9 | TRBD2 | TGTGCCAGCAGACGACTTGAATCCGGGAGGGGAAGCACAGATACGCAGTATTTT | CASRRLESGRGSTDTQYF
TRBJ2-3 | . | TRBV2 | TRBD2 | TGTGCCAGCAGTGCTAGACTAGCGACCGATACGCAGTATTTT | CASSARLATDTQYF
TRBJ2-5 | few | TRBV20-1 | TRBD1 | TGCAGTGCTAGAACCGACAGGGGTGAGACCCAGTACTTC | CSARTDRGETQYF
TRBJ1-4 | . | TRBV4-3 | . | TGCGCCAGCAGCCAAGGACTCAGGAAAGGGCTTAATGAAAAACTGTTTTTT | CASSQGLRKGLNEKLFF
TRBJ2-3 | . | TRBV18 | TRBD2 | TGTGCCAGCTCCCGGACTAGCGGGGGGCTTACCACAGATACGCAGTATTTT | CASSRTSGGLTTDTQYF
TRBJ1-4 | few | TRBV20-1 | . | TGCAGTGTCCAGAGGGAGGAGGGAAAACTGTTTTTT | CSVQREEGKLFF